This T cell receptor (beta chain) is from a study of blood T cell repertoires in COVID-19. On the study more broadly: Material from acute and convalescent COVID-19 was sourced from the United States, Italy and Spain.

Source study methods: By means of reference gene primer amplification, nucleated cell counts were estimated. Data came from immunoSEQ multiplex PCR; TCRdb stores just in-frame clones and leaves some out. V and J calls and clone size are given by that table; D and trimming were obtained from the DNA. This table holds under 200,000 clones, under 90% found once. The CDR3 has 14 amino acids. Looked up from germline, CDR1 is GTSNPN and CDR2 is SVGIG (reference sequence). With V trimmed by 1 base and J by 3 bases, 2 bases remained unmatched. Enrolment of Seattle patients took place during active infection, and they were followed longitudinally.

This chain connects TRBV30 to TRBJ2-1, with TRBD1 matching 8 bases. Specimen: peripheral blood. The origin of this receptor is a woman aged 70-85 years with COVID-19, enrolled during active disease. CDR3 protein: CAWSGGTGYNEQFF. The CDR3 DNA reads as TGTGCCTGGAGTGGGGGGACAGGCTACAATGAGCAGTTCTTC.